This T cell receptor beta chain was sequenced during a study of T cells in Graves' hyperthyroidism and ophthalmopathy. General observations from the study: Most thyroid-expanded clonotypes above 0.001 were also found in blood.

Criteria for exclusion of patients were uncontrolled infection, other autoimmune disease, pregnancy or lactation. Together with thyroid ultrasound, orbital computed tomography, serum thyroxine and TRAb, clinical symptoms were used for diagnoses. The authors took PBMCs from roughly 9.5 ml fresh peripheral blood. This clonotype was recorded many times. Its target is unknown. This CDR3 is built from 13 residues. Deletions cut 4 bases from V and 0 bases from J, with 6 bases between. Germline V CDR1 and CDR2: SGHDT, YYEEEE. RNA transcripts were the template for amplifying TCR beta CDR3 regions. The TCR CDR3 first-round RT-PCR relied on the HTBI primer set. Using its own MiXCR run on the multiplex PCR reads, TCRdb lists one record per CDR3 protein. This repertoire shows around 540,000 distinct CDR3 sequences, about 15% found once; its top ten account for about 29%.

The sequence came from a woman in her twenties or thirties with Graves' ophthalmopathy. The sample comprised blood. The rearrangement joins TRBV5-6 to TRBJ2-3, with D hard to call. CDR3 protein: CASSRISTDTQYF. The DNA of the CDR3 is TGTGCCAGCAGCCGGATTAGCACAGATACGCAGTATTTT.